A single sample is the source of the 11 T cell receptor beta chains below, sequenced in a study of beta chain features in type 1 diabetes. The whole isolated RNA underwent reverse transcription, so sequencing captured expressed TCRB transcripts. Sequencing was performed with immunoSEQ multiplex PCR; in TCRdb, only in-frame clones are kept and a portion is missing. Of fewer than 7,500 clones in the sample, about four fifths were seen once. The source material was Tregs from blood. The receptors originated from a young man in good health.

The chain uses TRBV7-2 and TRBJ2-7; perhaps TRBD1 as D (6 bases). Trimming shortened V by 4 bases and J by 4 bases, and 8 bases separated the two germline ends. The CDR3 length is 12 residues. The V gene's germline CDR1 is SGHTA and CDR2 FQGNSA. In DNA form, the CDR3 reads TGTGCCAGCAGCTCACAGGGTTACGAGCAGTACTTC. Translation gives CASSSQGYEQYF.

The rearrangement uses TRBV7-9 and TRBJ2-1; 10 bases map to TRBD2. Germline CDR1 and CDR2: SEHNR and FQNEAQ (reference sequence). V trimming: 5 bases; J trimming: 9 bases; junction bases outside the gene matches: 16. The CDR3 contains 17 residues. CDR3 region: CASSPEGGSGGASEQFF. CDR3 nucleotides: TGTGCCAGCAGCCCAGAGGGAGGAAGCGGGGGGGCCAGTGAGCAGTTCTTC.

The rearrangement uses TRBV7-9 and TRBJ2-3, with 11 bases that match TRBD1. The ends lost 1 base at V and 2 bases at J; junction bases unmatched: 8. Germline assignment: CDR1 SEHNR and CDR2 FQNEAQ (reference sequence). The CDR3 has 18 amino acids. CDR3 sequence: CASSLVPGQGGDTDTQYF. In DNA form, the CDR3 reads TGTGCCAGCAGCTTAGTCCCGGGACAGGGGGGAGACACAGATACGCAGTATTTT.

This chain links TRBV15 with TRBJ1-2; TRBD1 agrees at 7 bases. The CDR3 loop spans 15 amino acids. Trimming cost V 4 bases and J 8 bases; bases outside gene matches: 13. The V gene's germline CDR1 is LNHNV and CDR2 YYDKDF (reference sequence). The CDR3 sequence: CATSTVRQGSGGYTF. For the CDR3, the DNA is TGTGCCACCAGCACAGTCCGACAGGGTTCGGGAGGCTACACCTTC.

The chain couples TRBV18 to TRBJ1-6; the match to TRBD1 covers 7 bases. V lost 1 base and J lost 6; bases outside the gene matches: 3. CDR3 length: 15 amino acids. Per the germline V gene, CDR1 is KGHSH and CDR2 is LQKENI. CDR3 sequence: CASSPQGARNSPLHF. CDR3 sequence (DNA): TGTGCCAGCTCACCACAGGGGGCGCGTAATTCACCCCTCCACTTT.

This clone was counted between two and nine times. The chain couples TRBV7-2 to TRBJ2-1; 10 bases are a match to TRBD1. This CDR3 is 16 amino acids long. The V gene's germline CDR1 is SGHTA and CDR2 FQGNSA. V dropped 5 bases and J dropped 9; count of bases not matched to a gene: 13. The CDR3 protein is CASSPRGTGESSEQFF. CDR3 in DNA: TGTGCCAGCAGCCCACGCGGGACAGGGGAATCTAGTGAGCAGTTCTTC.

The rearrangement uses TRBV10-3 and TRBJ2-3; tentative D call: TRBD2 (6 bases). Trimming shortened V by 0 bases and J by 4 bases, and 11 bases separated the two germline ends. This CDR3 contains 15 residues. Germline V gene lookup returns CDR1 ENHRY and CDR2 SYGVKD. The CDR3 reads CAISESVTGADTQYF. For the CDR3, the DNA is TGTGCCATCAGTGAGTCAGTTACGGGGGCAGATACGCAGTATTTT.

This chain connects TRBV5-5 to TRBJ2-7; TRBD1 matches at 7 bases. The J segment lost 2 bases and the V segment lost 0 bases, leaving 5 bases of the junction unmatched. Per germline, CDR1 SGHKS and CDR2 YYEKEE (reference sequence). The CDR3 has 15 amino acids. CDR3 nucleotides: TGTGCCAGCAGCTTGGGCTCAGGACAGGCCTACGAGCAGTACTTC. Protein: CASSLGSGQAYEQYF.

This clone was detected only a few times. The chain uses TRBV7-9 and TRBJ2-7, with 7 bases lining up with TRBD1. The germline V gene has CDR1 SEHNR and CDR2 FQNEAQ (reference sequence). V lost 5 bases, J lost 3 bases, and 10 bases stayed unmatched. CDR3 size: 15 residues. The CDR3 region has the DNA TGTGCCAGCAGCCCCCCGGGACAGATGAACTACGAGCAGTACTTC. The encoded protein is CASSPPGQMNYEQYF.

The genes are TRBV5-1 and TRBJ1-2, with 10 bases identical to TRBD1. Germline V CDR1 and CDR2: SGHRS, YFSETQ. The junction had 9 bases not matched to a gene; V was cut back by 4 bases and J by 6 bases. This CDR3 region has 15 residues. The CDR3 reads CASSVRTGGIDGYTF. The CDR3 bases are TGCGCCAGCAGCGTTAGGACAGGGGGGATCGATGGCTACACCTTC.

This CDR3 reads CASSLMSGSYNEQFF. In nucleotides, the CDR3 is TGCGCCAGCAGCCTAATGAGCGGATCCTACAATGAGCAGTTCTTC. The chain recombines TRBV4-3 with TRBJ2-1, with D maybe TRBD2 (5 bases). The length of the CDR3 is 15 residues. CDR1 and CDR2 from the germline V gene are LGHNA and YSLEER. V lost 4 bases, J lost 1 base, and 11 bases lay in between.